This TCR beta chain was captured by sequencing in a study of OX40 agonist ivuxolimab in advanced cancers. With respect to the entire study: The costimulatory receptor OX40 (CD134) was targeted by ivuxolimab, a fully human IgG2 agonistic monoclonal antibody. Intravenous ivuxolimab was administered to patients every 2 weeks at six dose levels: 0.01, 0.1, 0.3, 1.5, 3 and 10 mg/kg. Of the approximately 54 patients in dose escalation, about 19 had hepatocellular carcinoma, some 15 had melanoma, 9 had renal cell carcinoma and 9 had head and neck cancer. The dose-escalation cohort was over 70% male with a mean age of about 65 years, ranging from roughly 20 to 80. Patients were allowed to have had prior anti-PD-1, anti-PD-L1 or anti-CTLA-4 therapy, and more than 35% of the dose-escalation patients had been treated with checkpoint inhibitors. Partial responses were achieved by three dose-escalation patients, of whom one had hepatocellular carcinoma and two had cutaneous melanoma. Peripheral TCRbeta sequencing aimed to test whether ivuxolimab altered TCR sequence diversity and caused clonal T-cell expansion. The paper reports the monotherapy dose-escalation portion (N of about 50 patients) of the phase I ivuxolimab trial.

The trial excluded patients who had a history of autoimmune disease or who were on systemic immunosuppression. Peripheral blood for TCR sequencing was collected from all dose cohorts at baseline, on cycle 4 day 1, and on cycle 7 day 1. Samples came from an open-label, multicenter, first-in-human phase I dose-escalation trial of ivuxolimab. The trial enrolled adults with locally advanced or metastatic head and neck squamous cell, hepatocellular, melanoma or renal cell carcinoma. Before TCR sequencing, CD4+ and CD8+ T cells were separately sorted from peripheral blood. The research as a whole found: At doses of 0.1 to 3.0 mg/kg, clonal expansion of both CD4+ and CD8+ blood T cells was observed from baseline to week 6. After ivuxolimab, more expanded clones were found on average in CD8+ T cells than in CD4+ T cells. In the 0.1-3.0 mg/kg groups, partial responders had among the lowest normalized peripheral clonal expansion, particularly in CD8+ T cells. The antigen specificity of the clonally expanded peripheral T cells was not determined. Low levels of normalized T-cell clonal expansion were also seen in some patients who did not respond.

V and J are truncated by 6 bases and 2 bases respectively, leaving an intervening sequence of 14 bases. The CDR3 runs 14 residues from the cysteine to the phenylalanine. Of all the DNA, just the CDR3 is kept, 42 bases in frame from base 1. From a lookup of the germline V gene, CDR1 and CDR2 are MDHEN and SYDVKM. As a fraction of the sample, this clone is medium-sized (0.01 to 0.1%). This clone's antigen is unknown. Per-nucleotide qualities are absent, and no much larger clonotype sits a single base away. To sequence the TCRbeta CDR3 region, genomic DNA was isolated from the sorted cells. The immunoSEQ Assay was used to sequence the TCRbeta CDR3 regions. What TCRdb holds here is the immuneACCESS table cut down to in-frame rearrangements. Part of the clones is not present; checked against another copy, under half of the missing clones reflect an unresolved V gene, and the others are unexplained. This sample gives 35,000 to 55,000 clones in total; around 82% of them show up just once. Approximately 2% of the sample is held by the ten biggest clonotypes.

The chain joins TRBV28 to TRBJ2-7; TRBD2 might be the D gene, on 6 matching bases. This sequence was found in an adult with an advanced solid tumor such as melanoma, head and neck, liver or kidney cancer. The sequencing here drew on CD4+ or CD8+ T cells sorted from blood, taken in a trial of the OX40 agonist ivuxolimab. The DNA sequence is given as TGTGCCAGCAGGTTGGGACTTAGAGCCTACGAGCAGTACTTC. This translates into CASRLGLRAYEQYF. This CDR3, with the reference TRBV28 and TRBJ2-7 proteins standing in past its ends, gives the full variable domain DVKVTQSSRYLVKRTGEKVFLECVQDMDHENMFWYRQDPGLGLRLIYFSYDVKMKEKGDIPEGYSVSREKKERFSLILESASTNQTSMYLCASRLGLRAYEQYFGPGTRLTVT.